This T cell receptor (beta chain) stems from a study of cytomegalovirus exposure and HLA in healthy donors. Assay: immunoSEQ multiplex PCR; the TCRdb copy retains only in-frame clones and omits some. Of about 130,000 clones listed, 89% are singletons. Input material: PBMCs. The sequence was obtained from a woman in her late teens or twenties in good health and CMV-seronegative.

CDR3 DNA: TGTGCCAGCAGACAGCCTATGAACACTGAAGCTTTCTTT. Translating gives CASRQPMNTEAFF. The rearrangement uses TRBV7-9 and TRBJ1-1, with D uncertain. V was shortened by 6 bases and J by 0 bases, with 8 bases between the two germline ends. The length of the CDR3 is 13 residues. Germline loops: CDR1 SEHNR, CDR2 FQNEAQ (reference sequence).